A selection of T cell receptor beta chains follows, all from one sample in a study. TCRdb re-derived calls from the 5' RACE reads in MiXCR, one entry per CDR3 protein. The data show about 62,000 distinct CDR3 sequences, 25% to 30% seen once. The sequenced sample consisted of tumor-infiltrating naive CD4+ T cells sorted from the breast tumor. Source of these receptors: a female donor with breast cancer. Both conserved end residues are trimmed from each CDR3. Each record gives: V gene, D gene, CDR3 length, CDR3 protein. The D gene is left open where the match is weak.

v_call: TRBV10-3; d_call: .; cdr3_length: 11; cdr3_aa: ATTGQSYNEQF
v_call: TRBV5-5; d_call: .; cdr3_length: 12; cdr3_aa: ASSSGAPNEKLF
v_call: TRBV7-6; d_call: .; cdr3_length: 11; cdr3_aa: ASSLEQGSPLH
v_call: TRBV4-2; d_call: TRBD1; cdr3_length: 13; cdr3_aa: ASSQGQGNADTQY
v_call: TRBV28; d_call: .; cdr3_length: 14; cdr3_aa: ASSPPMGRVSYEQY
v_call: TRBV18; d_call: TRBD1; cdr3_length: 13; cdr3_aa: ASSPSGQGVYGYT
v_call: TRBV10-2; d_call: .; cdr3_length: 10; cdr3_aa: ASSDPITEAF
v_call: TRBV18; d_call: .; cdr3_length: 15; cdr3_aa: ASSPQVLYLSYNEQF
v_call: TRBV28; d_call: TRBD1; cdr3_length: 13; cdr3_aa: ASSGGQLSGNTIY
v_call: TRBV7-2; d_call: .; cdr3_length: 10; cdr3_aa: ASSSGEVTQH
v_call: TRBV29-1; d_call: .; cdr3_length: 12; cdr3_aa: SVGNGAGDEKLF
v_call: TRBV9; d_call: .; cdr3_length: 10; cdr3_aa: ASSSLGETQY
v_call: TRBV20-1; d_call: .; cdr3_length: 15; cdr3_aa: SASAGGLAGGGTEAF
v_call: TRBV9; d_call: .; cdr3_length: 13; cdr3_aa: ASSAGDTDKETQY
v_call: TRBV12-3/TRBV12-4; d_call: .; cdr3_length: 10; cdr3_aa: ASSLDFYEQY
v_call: TRBV28; d_call: .; cdr3_length: 11; cdr3_aa: ASSFLLSGEQF
v_call: TRBV12-3/TRBV12-4; d_call: TRBD1; cdr3_length: 14; cdr3_aa: ASSRGTGGGGNTIY
v_call: TRBV9; d_call: TRBD1; cdr3_length: 12; cdr3_aa: ASSVTGESFGYT
v_call: TRBV5-1; d_call: .; cdr3_length: 12; cdr3_aa: ASSLMSSQETQY
v_call: TRBV12-3/TRBV12-4; d_call: TRBD1; cdr3_length: 12; cdr3_aa: ASTQTGGTYGYT
v_call: TRBV7-2; d_call: TRBD2; cdr3_length: 13; cdr3_aa: ASSRRTSSYNEQY
v_call: TRBV13; d_call: TRBD1; cdr3_length: 12; cdr3_aa: ASRMGQVNYGYT
v_call: TRBV7-9; d_call: .; cdr3_length: 12; cdr3_aa: ASSLASPGNEQF
v_call: TRBV4-2; d_call: TRBD2; cdr3_length: 15; cdr3_aa: ASSHGGTSRSTDTQY
v_call: TRBV7-9; d_call: TRBD2; cdr3_length: 12; cdr3_aa: ASSGSGRTDTQY